These T cell receptor beta chains were read from a single sample in a study of CD4 T cells in relation to SARS-CoV-2 and coronaviruses. The antigens these receptors bind are not known. TCRdb's table, derived via immunoSEQ multiplex PCR, lists solely in-frame clones and lacks some. This sample yields under 20,000 clones, of which approximately 80% are seen a single time; 15% to 19% belongs to the top ten. Specimen: CD4+ T cells from PBMCs, cultured in vitro. These receptors were collected from a human donor in good health. Each CDR3 is given with its conserved first and last residue. A D gene is named only where the DNA matches it firmly. Not all rows give a size; the values are once, few, many and, for expanded clones, a class.

once	TRBV13	TRBJ2-2	.	TGTGCCAGCAGCCTAGAACGGGGGCTGTTTTTT	CASSLERGLFF
.	TRBV9	TRBJ1-4	TRBD1	TGTGCCAGCAGCTTACAGGGGGACGCCAGAACTAATGAAAAACTGTTTTTT	CASSLQGDARTNEKLFF
.	TRBV19	TRBJ2-7	TRBD2	TGTGCCAGTAGTCAACCGGGACTAGCGGGGGGTTACGAGCAGTACTTC	CASSQPGLAGGYEQYF
.	TRBV6-1	TRBJ1-1	.	TGTGCCAGCAGTGAAGCGGGGTTGACTGAAGCTTTCTTT	CASSEAGLTEAFF
once	TRBV12-3/TRBV12-4	TRBJ2-1	.	TGTGCCAGCAGGCGACTTTACAATGAGCAGTTCTTC	CASRRLYNEQFF
.	TRBV18	TRBJ2-1	TRBD2	TGTGCCAGCTCACCATCGGGAGGGGAGTACAATGAGCAGTTCTTC	CASSPSGGEYNEQFF
few	TRBV7-2	TRBJ1-1	.	TGTGCCAGCAGCTTGGGTCCATCAGGAAAAGCTTTCTTT	CASSLGPSGKAFF
.	TRBV11-3	TRBJ2-3	TRBD2	TGTGCCAGCAGCTCGGGACTAGCTGGGGTTACAGATACGCAGTATTTT	CASSSGLAGVTDTQYF
few	TRBV7-2	TRBJ2-5	TRBD2	TGTGCCAGCAGCTTCTCCCCAGCGGGGTCCCAAGAGACCCAGTACTTC	CASSFSPAGSQETQYF
.	TRBV5-6	TRBJ1-1	TRBD1	TGTGCCAGCAGCTTGGAATTTTGGGGGACAGGGGGCTCTGAAGCTTTCTTT	CASSLEFWGTGGSEAFF